The 8 T cell receptor beta chains listed next were all sequenced from one sample in a study of cytomegalovirus exposure and HLA in healthy donors. Using immunoSEQ multiplex PCR, the repertoire was profiled, and TCRdb retains in-frame clones only, with some absent. The sample records 100,000 to 150,000 clones, around 95% being singletons. What was sequenced was PBMCs. The origin of the receptors is a man aged 18 to 30 in good health and CMV-seronegative.

The chain is built from TRBV2 and TRBJ2-7; weak D call: TRBD2 (5 bases). Looked up from germline, CDR1 is SNHLY and CDR2 is FYNNEI. Trimming stripped 3 bases from V and 6 bases from J, with 6 bases between. The CDR3 has 11 amino acids. CDR3 bases: TGTGCCAGCAGTGACGAGGGCGAGCAGTACTTC. Translating it yields CASSDEGEQYF.

The chain has TRBV4-3 and TRBJ1-2, with D perhaps TRBD1 (6 bases). This CDR3 is 15 amino acids long. Trimming took off 3 bases at V and 4 bases at J, with 15 bases between the two ends. Per the germline V gene, CDR1 is LGHNA and CDR2 is YSLEER. CDR3 DNA sequence: TGCGCCAGCAGCCACCGGGACACTTCTACCTATGGCTACACCTTC. Protein product: CASSHRDTSTYGYTF.

This chain joins TRBV7-2 and TRBJ1-1; D unclear. V was pared by 3 bases and J by 1 base, with 12 bases between. The CDR3 covers 15 residues. Per the germline V gene, CDR1 is SGHTA and CDR2 is FQGNSA. Here the CDR3 DNA reads TGTGCCAGCAGCTTGAGCCTGGACTGGAACACTGAAGCTTTCTTT. Translated: CASSLSLDWNTEAFF.

The chain has TRBV19 and TRBJ2-7; D may be TRBD1 (6 bases). Germline CDR1 and CDR2: LNHDA and SQIVND (reference sequence). The CDR3 loop spans 15 amino acids. Trimming removed 2 bases from V and 4 bases from J, with 15 bases in between. The CDR3 nucleotides are TGTGCCAGTAGTATAATTAGGGGGAGTTCGTACGAGCAGTACTTC. Translation gives CASSIIRGSSYEQYF.

The chain uses TRBV28 and TRBJ2-7; TRBD2 matches 10 bases. CDR3 length: 19 residues. Germline V gene data show CDR1 as MDHEN and CDR2 as SYDVKM. The trim removed 3 bases at V and 7 bases at J, leaving 21 bases unmatched. CDR3 DNA: TGTGCCAGCAGTTTCCGGGGTTATAAGCGGGAGGGCCGAACCGGAGAGCAGTACTTC. It codes for CASSFRGYKREGRTGEQYF.

This rearrangement joins TRBV30 to TRBJ2-1; 10 bases are shared with TRBD1. The V segment lost 2 bases and the J segment 7 bases; nucleotides outside the gene matches: 5. Germline V gene data show CDR1 as GTSNPN and CDR2 as SVGIG (reference sequence). The CDR3 sequence is 14 residues long. The chain's CDR3 is CAWSPGQGTNEQFF. CDR3 nucleotides: TGTGCCTGGAGTCCGGGACAGGGGACGAATGAGCAGTTCTTC.

This clone is a singleton in its sample. The chain couples TRBV10-3 to TRBJ1-1; TRBD1 might be the D (6 bases). V shed 3 bases and J shed 0 bases, with 11 bases lying between them. The CDR3 runs 15 residues. Germline V CDR1 and CDR2: ENHRY, SYGVKD. The CDR3 DNA sequence: TGTGCCATCAGTGACCCCGACAGGATGAACACTGAAGCTTTCTTT. Protein product: CAISDPDRMNTEAFF.

V and J are TRBV4-1 and TRBJ1-5; no firm D call. The V gene lost 1 base and the J gene lost 6 bases, with 16 bases spanning the gap. This CDR3 has 16 amino acids. Germline CDR1 and CDR2: MGHRA and YSYEKL. Here the CDR3 DNA reads TGCGCCAGCAGCCAAGGAGGAGGATCTTTAGGTCAGCCCCAGCATTTT. It codes for CASSQGGGSLGQPQHF.